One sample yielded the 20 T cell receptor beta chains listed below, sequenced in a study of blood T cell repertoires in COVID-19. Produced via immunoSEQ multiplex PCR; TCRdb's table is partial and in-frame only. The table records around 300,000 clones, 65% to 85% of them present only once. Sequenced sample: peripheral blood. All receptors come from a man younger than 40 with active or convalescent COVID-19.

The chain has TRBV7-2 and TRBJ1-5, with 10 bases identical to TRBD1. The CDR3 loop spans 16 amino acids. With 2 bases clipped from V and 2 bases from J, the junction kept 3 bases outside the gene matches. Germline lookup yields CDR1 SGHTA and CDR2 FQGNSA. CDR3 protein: CASSLRTGGGNQPQHF. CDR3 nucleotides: TGTGCCAGCAGCTTAAGGACAGGGGGAGGCAATCAGCCCCAGCATTTT.

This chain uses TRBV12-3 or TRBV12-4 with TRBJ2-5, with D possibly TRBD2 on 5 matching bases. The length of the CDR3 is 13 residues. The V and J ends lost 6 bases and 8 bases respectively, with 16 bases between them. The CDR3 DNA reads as TGTGCCAGCAGCCTCACTAGGGTCGGTACCCAGTACTTC. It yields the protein CASSLTRVGTQYF.

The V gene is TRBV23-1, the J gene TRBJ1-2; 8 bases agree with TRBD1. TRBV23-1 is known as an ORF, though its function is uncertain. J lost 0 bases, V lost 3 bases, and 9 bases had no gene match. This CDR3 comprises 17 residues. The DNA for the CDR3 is TGCGCCAGCAGTCACAAGCTGGACAGGGCCACTAACTATGGCTACACCTTC. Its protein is CASSHKLDRATNYGYTF.

In DNA form, the CDR3 reads TGTGCCAGCACTGGGGATCCGGGACTTAGCACCTTC. This encodes CASTGDPGLSTF. The rearrangement uses TRBV7-9 and TRBJ1-2; D possibly corresponds to TRBD1 (5 bases). This CDR3 has 12 amino acids. V gave up 7 bases and J gave up 13 bases, with 19 bases separating them. Germline V gene lookup returns CDR1 SEHNR and CDR2 FQNEAQ (reference sequence).

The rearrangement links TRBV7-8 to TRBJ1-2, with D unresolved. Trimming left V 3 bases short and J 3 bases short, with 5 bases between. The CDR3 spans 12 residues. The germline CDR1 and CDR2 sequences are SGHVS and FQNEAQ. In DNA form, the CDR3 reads TGTGCCAGCAGCTTTCGGGACTATGGCTACACCTTC. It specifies CASSFRDYGYTF.

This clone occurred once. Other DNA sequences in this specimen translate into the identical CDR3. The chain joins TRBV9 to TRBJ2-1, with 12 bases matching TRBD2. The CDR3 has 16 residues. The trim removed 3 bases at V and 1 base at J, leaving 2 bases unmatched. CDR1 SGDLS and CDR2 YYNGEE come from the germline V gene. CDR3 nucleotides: TGTGCCAGCAGCGGCCTAGCGGGAGGGTCCTACAATGAGCAGTTCTTC. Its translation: CASSGLAGGSYNEQFF.

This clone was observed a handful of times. CDR3 nucleotides: TGTGCCAGCAGTTTTCTAGCGGGAGCGTCATACAATGAGCAGTTCTTC. Its translation is CASSFLAGASYNEQFF. The chain recombines TRBV28 with TRBJ2-1; TRBD2 agrees at 10 bases. V lost 3 bases to trimming and J lost 4 bases; unmatched junction nucleotides: 6. The CDR3 is 16 residues long. Germline CDR1 is MDHEN and CDR2 is SYDVKM.

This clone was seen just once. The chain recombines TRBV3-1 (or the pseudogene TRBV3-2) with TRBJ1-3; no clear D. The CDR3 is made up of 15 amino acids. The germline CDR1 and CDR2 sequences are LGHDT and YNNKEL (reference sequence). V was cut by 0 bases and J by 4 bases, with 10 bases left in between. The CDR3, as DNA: TGTGCCAGCAGCCAAGATCCGGGGTTCGGAAACACCATATATTTT. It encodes CASSQDPGFGNTIYF.

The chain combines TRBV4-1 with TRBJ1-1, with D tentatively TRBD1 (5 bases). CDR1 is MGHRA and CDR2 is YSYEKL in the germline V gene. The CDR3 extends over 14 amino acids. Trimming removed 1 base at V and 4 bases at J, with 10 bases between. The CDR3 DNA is TGCGCCAGCAGCCAAGGACAGAAGAGCACTGAAGCTTTCTTT. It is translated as CASSQGQKSTEAFF.

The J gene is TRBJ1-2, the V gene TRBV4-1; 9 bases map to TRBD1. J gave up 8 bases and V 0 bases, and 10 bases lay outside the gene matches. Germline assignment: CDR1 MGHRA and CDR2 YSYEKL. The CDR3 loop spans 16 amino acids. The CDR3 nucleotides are TGCGCCAGCAGCCAAGAAGGGACAGGGCTAGCGGAGGGCTACACCTTC. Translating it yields CASSQEGTGLAEGYTF.

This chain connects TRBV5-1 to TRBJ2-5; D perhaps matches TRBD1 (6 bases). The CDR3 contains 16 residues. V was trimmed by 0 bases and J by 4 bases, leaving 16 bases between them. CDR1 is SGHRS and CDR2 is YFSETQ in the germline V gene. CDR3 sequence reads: CASSLGGTPFLETQYF. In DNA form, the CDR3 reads TGCGCCAGCAGCTTGGGTGGGACACCGTTCTTAGAGACCCAGTACTTC. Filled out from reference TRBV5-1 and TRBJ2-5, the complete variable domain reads KAGVTQTPRYLIKTRGQQVTLSCSPISGHRSVSWYQQTPGQGLQFLFEYFSETQRNKGNFPGRFSGRQFSNSRSEMNVSTLELGDSALYLCASSLGGTPFLETQYFGPGTRLLVL.

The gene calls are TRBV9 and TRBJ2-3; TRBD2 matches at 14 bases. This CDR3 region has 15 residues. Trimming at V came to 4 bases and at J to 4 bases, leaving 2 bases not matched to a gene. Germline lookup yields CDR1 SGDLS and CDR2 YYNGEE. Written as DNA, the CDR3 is TGTGCCAGCAGCAAGACTAGCGGGGGGGCAGATACGCAGTATTTT. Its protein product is CASSKTSGGADTQYF.

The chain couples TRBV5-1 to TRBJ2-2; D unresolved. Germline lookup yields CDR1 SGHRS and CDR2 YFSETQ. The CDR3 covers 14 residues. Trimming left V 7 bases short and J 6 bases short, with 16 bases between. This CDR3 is CASCETVGPGELFF. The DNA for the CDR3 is TGCGCCAGCTGCGAGACGGTTGGGCCCGGGGAGCTGTTTTTT. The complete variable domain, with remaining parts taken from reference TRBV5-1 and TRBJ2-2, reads KAGVTQTPRYLIKTRGQQVTLSCSPISGHRSVSWYQQTPGQGLQFLFEYFSETQRNKGNFPGRFSGRQFSNSRSEMNVSTLELGDSALYLCASCETVGPGELFFGEGSRLTVL.

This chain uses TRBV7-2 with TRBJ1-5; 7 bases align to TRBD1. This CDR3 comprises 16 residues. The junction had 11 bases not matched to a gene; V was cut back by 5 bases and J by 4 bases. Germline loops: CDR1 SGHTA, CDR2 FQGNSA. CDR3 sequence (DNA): TGTGCCAGCAGCCTACAGGGGACCCACACAAATCAGCCCCAGCATTTT. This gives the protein CASSLQGTHTNQPQHF.

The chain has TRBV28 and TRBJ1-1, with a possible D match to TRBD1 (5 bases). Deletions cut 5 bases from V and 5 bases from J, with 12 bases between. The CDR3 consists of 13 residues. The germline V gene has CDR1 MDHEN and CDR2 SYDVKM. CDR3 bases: TGTGCCAGCAGTCCCGCCGGGGGTACTGAAGCTTTCTTT. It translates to CASSPAGGTEAFF.

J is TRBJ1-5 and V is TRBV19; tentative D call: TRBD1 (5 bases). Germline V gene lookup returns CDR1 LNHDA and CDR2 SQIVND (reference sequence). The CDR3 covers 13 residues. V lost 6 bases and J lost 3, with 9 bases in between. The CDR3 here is CASSREANQPQHF. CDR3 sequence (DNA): TGTGCCAGTAGCAGGGAGGCCAATCAGCCCCAGCATTTT.

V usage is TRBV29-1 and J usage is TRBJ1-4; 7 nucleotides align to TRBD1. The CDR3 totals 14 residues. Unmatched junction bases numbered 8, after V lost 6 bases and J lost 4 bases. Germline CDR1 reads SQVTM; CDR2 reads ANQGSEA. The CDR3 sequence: CSVSNRGGNEKLFF. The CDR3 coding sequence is TGCAGCGTCTCAAACAGGGGAGGTAATGAAAAACTGTTTTTT.

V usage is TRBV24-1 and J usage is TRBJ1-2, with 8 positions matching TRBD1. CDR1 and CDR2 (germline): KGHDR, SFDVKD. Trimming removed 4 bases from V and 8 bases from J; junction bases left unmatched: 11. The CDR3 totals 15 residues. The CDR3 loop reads CATSEPGQDSWGYTF. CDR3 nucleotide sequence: TGTGCCACCAGTGAACCGGGACAGGATTCATGGGGCTACACCTTC.

In DNA form, the CDR3 reads TGTGCCAGCAACCTAGGGGGTGGAGGGCCCCAGCATTTT. Its translation is CASNLGGGGPQHF. This chain connects TRBV12-3 or TRBV12-4 to TRBJ1-5; the D gene is possibly TRBD1 (6 bases). V shed 7 bases and J shed 9 bases, with 16 bases lying between them. The CDR3 is 13 residues long.

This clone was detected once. CDR3 amino acids: CASSPGQGYGYTF. The DNA of the CDR3 is TGTGCCAGCAGCCCCGGACAGGGCTATGGCTACACCTTC. The gene calls are TRBV27 and TRBJ1-2; 8 positions match TRBD1. This CDR3 has 13 residues. Unmatched junction bases numbered 4, after V lost 6 bases and J lost 4 bases. Germline V gene data show CDR1 as MNHEY and CDR2 as SMNVEV (reference sequence).